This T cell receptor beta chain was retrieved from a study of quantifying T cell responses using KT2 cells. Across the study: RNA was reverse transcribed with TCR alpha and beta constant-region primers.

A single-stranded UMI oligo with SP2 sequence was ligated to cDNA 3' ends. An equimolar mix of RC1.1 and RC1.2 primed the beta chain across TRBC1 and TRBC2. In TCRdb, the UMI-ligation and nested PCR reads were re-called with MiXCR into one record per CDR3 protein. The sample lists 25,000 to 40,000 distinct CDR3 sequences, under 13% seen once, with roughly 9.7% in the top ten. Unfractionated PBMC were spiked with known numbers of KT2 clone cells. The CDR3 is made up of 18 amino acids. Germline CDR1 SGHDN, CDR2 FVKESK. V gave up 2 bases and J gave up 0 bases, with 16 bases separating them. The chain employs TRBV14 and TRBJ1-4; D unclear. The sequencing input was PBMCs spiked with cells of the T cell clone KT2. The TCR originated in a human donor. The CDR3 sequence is CASSQRQIGLATNEKLFF. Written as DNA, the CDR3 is TGTGCCAGCAGCCAAAGGCAGATCGGCCTTGCAACTAATGAAAAACTGTTTTTT.